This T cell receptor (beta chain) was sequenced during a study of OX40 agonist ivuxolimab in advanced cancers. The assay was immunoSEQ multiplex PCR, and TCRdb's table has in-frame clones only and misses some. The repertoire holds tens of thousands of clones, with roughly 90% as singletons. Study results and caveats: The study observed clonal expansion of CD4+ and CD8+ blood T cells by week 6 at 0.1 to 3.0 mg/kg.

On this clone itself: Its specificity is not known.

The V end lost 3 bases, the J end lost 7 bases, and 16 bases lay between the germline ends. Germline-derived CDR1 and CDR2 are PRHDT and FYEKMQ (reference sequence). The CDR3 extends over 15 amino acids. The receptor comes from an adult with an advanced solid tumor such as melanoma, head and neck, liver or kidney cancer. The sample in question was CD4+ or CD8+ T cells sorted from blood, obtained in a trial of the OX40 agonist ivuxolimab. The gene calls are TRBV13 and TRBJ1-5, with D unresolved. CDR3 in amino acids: CASSLGTSKGQPQHF. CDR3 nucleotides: TGTGCCAGCAGCTTGGGAACTTCCAAGGGACAGCCCCAGCATTTT.